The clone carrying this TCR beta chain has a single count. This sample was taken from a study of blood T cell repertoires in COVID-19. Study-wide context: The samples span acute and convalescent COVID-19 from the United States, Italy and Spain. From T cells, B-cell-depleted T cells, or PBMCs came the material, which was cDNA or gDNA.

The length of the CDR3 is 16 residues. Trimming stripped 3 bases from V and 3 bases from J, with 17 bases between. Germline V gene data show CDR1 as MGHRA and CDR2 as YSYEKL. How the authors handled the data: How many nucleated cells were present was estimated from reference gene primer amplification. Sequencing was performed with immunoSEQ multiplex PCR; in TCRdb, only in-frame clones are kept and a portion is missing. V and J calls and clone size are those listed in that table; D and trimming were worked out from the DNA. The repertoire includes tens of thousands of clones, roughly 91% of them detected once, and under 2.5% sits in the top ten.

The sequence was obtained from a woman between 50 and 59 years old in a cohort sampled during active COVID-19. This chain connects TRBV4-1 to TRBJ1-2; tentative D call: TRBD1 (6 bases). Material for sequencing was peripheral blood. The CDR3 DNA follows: TGCGCCAGCAGCCAGGCTCCCCAGGGGCGGCACTATGGCTACACCTTC. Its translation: CASSQAPQGRHYGYTF.